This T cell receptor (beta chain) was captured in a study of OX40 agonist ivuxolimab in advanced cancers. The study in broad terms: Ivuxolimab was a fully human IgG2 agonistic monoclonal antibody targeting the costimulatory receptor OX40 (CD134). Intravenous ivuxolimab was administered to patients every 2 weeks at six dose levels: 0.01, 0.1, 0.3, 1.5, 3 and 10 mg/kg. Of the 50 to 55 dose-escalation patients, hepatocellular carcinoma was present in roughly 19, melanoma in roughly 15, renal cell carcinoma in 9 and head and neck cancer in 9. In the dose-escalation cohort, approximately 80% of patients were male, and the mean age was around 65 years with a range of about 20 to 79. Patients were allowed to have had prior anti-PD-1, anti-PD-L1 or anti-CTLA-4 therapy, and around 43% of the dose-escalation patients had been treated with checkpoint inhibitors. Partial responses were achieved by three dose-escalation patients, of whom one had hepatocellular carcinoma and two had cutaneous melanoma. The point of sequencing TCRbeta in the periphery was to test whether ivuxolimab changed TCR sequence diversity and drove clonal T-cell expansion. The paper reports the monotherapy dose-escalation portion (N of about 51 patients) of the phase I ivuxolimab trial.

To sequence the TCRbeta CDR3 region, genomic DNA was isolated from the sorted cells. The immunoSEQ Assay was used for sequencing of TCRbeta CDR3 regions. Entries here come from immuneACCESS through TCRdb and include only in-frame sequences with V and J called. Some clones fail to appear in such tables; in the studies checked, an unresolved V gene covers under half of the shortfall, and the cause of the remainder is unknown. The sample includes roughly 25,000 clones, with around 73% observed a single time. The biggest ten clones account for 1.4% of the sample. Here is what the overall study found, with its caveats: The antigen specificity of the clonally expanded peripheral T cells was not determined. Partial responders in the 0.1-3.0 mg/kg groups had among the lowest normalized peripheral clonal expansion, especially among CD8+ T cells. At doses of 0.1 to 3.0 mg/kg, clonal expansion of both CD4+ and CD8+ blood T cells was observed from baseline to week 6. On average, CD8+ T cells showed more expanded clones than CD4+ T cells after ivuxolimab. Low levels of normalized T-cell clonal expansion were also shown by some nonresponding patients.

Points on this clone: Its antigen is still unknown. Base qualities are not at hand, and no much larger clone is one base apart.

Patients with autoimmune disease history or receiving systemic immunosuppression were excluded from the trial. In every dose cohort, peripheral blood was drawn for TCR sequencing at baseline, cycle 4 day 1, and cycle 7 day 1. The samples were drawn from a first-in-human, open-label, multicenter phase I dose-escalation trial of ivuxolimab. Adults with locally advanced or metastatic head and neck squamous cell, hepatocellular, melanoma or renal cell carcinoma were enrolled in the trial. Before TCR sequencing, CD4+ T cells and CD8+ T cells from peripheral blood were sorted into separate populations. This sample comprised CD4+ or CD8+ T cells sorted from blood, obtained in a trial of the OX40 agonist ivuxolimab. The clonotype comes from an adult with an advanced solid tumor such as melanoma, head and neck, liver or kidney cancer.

The CDR3: CASGKNGRGETQYF. The bases read TGTGCCAGCGGGAAGAACGGGAGAGGGGAGACCCAGTACTTC. The V and J genes are TRBV2 and TRBJ2-5, with a tentative D gene TRBD2 over 6 matching bases. V is shortened by 8 bases, J by 5 bases, and the region joining them spans 18 bases. The CDR3 spans 14 residues, from the cysteine through the phenylalanine. Just the 42-base CDR3 DNA is kept, in frame starting at base 1. The CDR1 and CDR2 encoded by the germline V gene are SNHLY and FYNNEI.